Listed below are T cell receptor beta chains from one sample, sequenced in a study of T cell changes during pregnancy in multiple sclerosis. Method: immunoSEQ multiplex PCR; TCRdb's copy keeps in-frame clones and lacks some. The sample carries 50,000 to 60,000 clones, 92% recorded once. Sequenced here: CD4+ T cells from peripheral blood mononuclear cells, sampled in the second trimester of pregnancy. The source of these receptors is a female donor with multiple sclerosis, enrolled in a pregnancy study. Each CDR3 is given with its conserved first and last residue. The order of the fields is V gene, clone size, D gene, J gene, CDR3 protein, CDR3 DNA. The D gene is left open where the match is weak. A row's size may be missing; if present it is once, few, many or a size class.

TRBV30	-	-	TRBJ2-2	CAWSFWNTGELFF	TGTGCCTGGAGTTTCTGGAACACCGGGGAGCTGTTTTTT
TRBV27	-	TRBD2	TRBJ2-1	CASKRGGYNEQFF	TGTGCCAGTAAGCGGGGGGGCTACAATGAGCAGTTCTTC
TRBV18	-	TRBD1	TRBJ2-3	CASSPRTGGGDTQYF	TGTGCCAGCTCACCTCGGACAGGGGGCGGAGATACGCAGTATTTT
TRBV2	-	TRBD1	TRBJ1-3	CASGQGASGNTIYF	TGTGCCAGCGGACAGGGGGCCTCTGGAAACACCATATATTTT
TRBV5-1	once	-	TRBJ1-4	CASSLAVPEKLFF	TGCGCCAGCAGCTTGGCGGTCCCCGAAAAACTGTTTTTT
TRBV18	-	-	TRBJ2-7	CASSPLGGVDEQYF	TGTGCCAGCTCACCACTCGGAGGGGTCGACGAGCAGTACTTC
TRBV30	-	-	TRBJ1-2	CAWSRVNYGYTF	TGTGCCTGGTCCAGGGTTAACTATGGCTACACCTTC
TRBV6-5	-	-	TRBJ2-6	CASNSRQRANVLTF	TGTGCCAGCAACAGCCGACAGAGGGCCAACGTCCTGACTTTC
TRBV15	few	-	TRBJ2-1	CATSGRGLGEQFF	TGTGCCACCAGCGGGCGCGGACTCGGGGAGCAGTTCTTC
TRBV19	-	-	TRBJ1-1	CASSITTGRSTEAFF	TGTGCCAGTAGTATTACCACAGGGCGGAGCACTGAAGCTTTCTTT
TRBV7-3	-	-	TRBJ2-5	CASSLTGSWQETQYF	TGTGCCAGCAGCTTAACGGGCTCATGGCAAGAGACCCAGTACTTC